Shown below are 2 T cell receptor beta chains from a single sample sequenced in a study of blood T cell repertoires in COVID-19. The data were produced by immunoSEQ multiplex PCR, yet TCRdb's version contains in-frame clones alone and is incomplete. The sample lists 100,000 or so clones, 80% to 90% occurring once. The sequenced material came from peripheral blood. Every receptor here comes from a woman in her twenties or thirties with acute or convalescent COVID-19.

CDR3 sequence: CASSARTGANNEKLFF. DNA of the CDR3: TGTGCCAGCAGCGCCAGGACAGGGGCCAATAATGAAAAACTGTTTTTT. The rearrangement links TRBV9 to TRBJ1-4, with TRBD1 matching over 9 bases. J was trimmed by 4 bases and V by 3 bases; bases with no gene match: 7. The germline V gene encodes CDR1 SGDLS and CDR2 YYNGEE. CDR3 length: 16 residues.

The V and J genes are TRBV2 and TRBJ2-7, with 7 nucleotides matching TRBD1. The V and J ends lost 6 bases and 3 bases, in that order; junction bases with no gene match: 8. CDR3 size: 14 residues. Germline CDR1 SNHLY, CDR2 FYNNEI. As DNA, the CDR3 is TGTGCCAGCAGGACACCTCGACAGGGCTACGAGCAGTACTTC. This codes for CASRTPRQGYEQYF.